This entry concerns a single T cell receptor (beta chain). The antigen is unknown. V shed 10 bases, J shed 7 bases, and the junction held 14 bases outside the gene matches. Germline CDR1 reads WNHNN; CDR2 reads SYGVQD (reference sequence). The CDR3 has 15 residues. This sample is drawn from a study of pediatric ulcerative colitis. Study observations and caveats: This repertoire reflects total lymphocytes rather than subpopulations like regulatory T cells. All ulcerative colitis patients, but no controls, carried a couple of rectal clonotypes. Compared with controls, ulcerative colitis showed greater blood-rectum clone sharing.

Assay: immunoSEQ multiplex PCR; the TCRdb copy retains only in-frame clones and omits some. In the table there are 65,000 or so clones, approximately 87% of which are singletons. This TCR derives from a boy between 10 and 17 years old with severe ulcerative colitis. The gene calls are TRBV10-1 and TRBJ2-1, with 9 positions matching TRBD1. Material for sequencing was blood. Here the CDR3 reads CATEEGTGMGNEQFF. The DNA of the CDR3 is TGCGCCACCGAGGAGGGGACAGGGATGGGGAATGAGCAGTTCTTC.